Following are 30 T cell receptor beta chains from one sample sequenced in a study of T-cell memory formation after mild COVID-19. Using its own MiXCR run on the 5' RACE reads, TCRdb lists one record per CDR3 protein. The data show around 530,000 distinct CDR3 sequences, approximately 21% seen once. Source material: PBMCs or a T cell subset sorted from them (not recorded which). The receptors were gathered from an adult woman who had mild COVID-19 (a few samples of this study predate the infection). Cell type and time point are not known.

The chain combines TRBV7-2 with TRBJ2-6, with a weak D call TRBD2 (7 bases). The CDR3 sequence is 15 residues long. With 4 bases removed from V and 4 bases from J, the gap between germline ends came to 11 bases. Germline V gene lookup returns CDR1 SGHTA and CDR2 FQGNSA. The CDR3 loop reads CASSSAGAGANVLTF. The CDR3, as DNA: TGTGCCAGCAGCTCCGCGGGGGCGGGGGCCAACGTCCTGACTTTC.

This clonotype appeared many times. The chain links TRBV7-9 to TRBJ1-2; D is unclear. In germline, CDR1 is SEHNR, CDR2 FQNEAQ (reference sequence). The CDR3 sequence is 13 residues long. V shed 6 bases and J shed 4 bases, with 12 bases lying between them. The CDR3 reads CASRHQASYGYTF. CDR3 nucleotide sequence: TGTGCCAGCAGACACCAGGCAAGCTATGGCTACACCTTC.

This clonotype was counted between two and nine times. V gene TRBV24-1 combines with J gene TRBJ1-4; weak D call: TRBD1 (5 bases). V shed 10 bases and J shed 8 bases, with 16 bases lying between them. CDR1 is KGHDR and CDR2 is SFDVKD in the germline V gene. The CDR3 totals 13 residues. As DNA, the CDR3 is TGTGCCACTACCGGGACGGGGAGAGAAAAACTGTTTTTT. Encoded protein: CATTGTGREKLFF.

In this sample, this clonotype turned up a few times. This chain joins TRBV9 and TRBJ2-7, with TRBD2 as a possible D gene (6 bases). From germline, CDR1 is SGDLS and CDR2 YYNGEE. This CDR3 has 13 amino acids. Trimming removed 3 bases at V and 1 base at J, with 8 bases between. CDR3 sequence (DNA): TGTGCCAGCAGCGAGGGGACTTCCTACGAGCAGTACTTC. As protein: CASSEGTSYEQYF.

This chain joins TRBV5-1 and TRBJ2-3; TRBD1 matches at 7 bases. V was pared by 4 bases and J by 4 bases, with 9 bases of the junction left unmatched. The CDR3 runs 15 residues. Germline-derived CDR1 and CDR2 are SGHRS and YFSETQ. DNA for the CDR3: TGCGCCAGCAGCACCCGGACAGGCTCCGCAGATACGCAGTATTTT. Encoded protein: CASSTRTGSADTQYF.

The chain combines TRBV20-1 with TRBJ1-1; TRBD1 is a possible D gene (5 bases). Looked up from germline, CDR1 is DFQATT and CDR2 is SNEGSKA (reference sequence). Trimming pared 1 base from V and 3 bases from J, leaving 24 bases between. The CDR3 contains 18 residues. The chain's CDR3 is CSARGRGVWGVADTEAFF. The DNA for the CDR3 is TGCAGTGCTAGAGGCCGTGGGGTGTGGGGGGTCGCGGACACTGAAGCTTTCTTT.

The rearrangement uses TRBV2 and TRBJ1-6; no firm D call. The V end lost 7 bases, the J end lost 5 bases, and 12 bases lay between the germline ends. Germline V gene sequence: CDR1 SNHLY, CDR2 FYNNEI. The CDR3 spans 14 residues. The CDR3 reads CASTVGTDNSPLHF. CDR3 bases: TGTGCCAGCACTGTCGGTACAGATAATTCACCCCTCCACTTT.

This clonotype occurred a few times. The J gene is TRBJ2-3, the V gene TRBV9; the D is unclear. The CDR3 loop spans 15 amino acids. Germline CDR1 reads SGDLS; CDR2 reads YYNGEE. V gave up 0 bases and J gave up 2 bases, with 10 bases separating them. The chain's CDR3 is CASSVVPEITDTQYF. In DNA form, the CDR3 reads TGTGCCAGCAGCGTAGTTCCGGAAATCACAGATACGCAGTATTTT.

The J gene is TRBJ1-1, the V gene TRBV6-6; D call uncertain. This CDR3 spans 13 amino acids. Trimming pared 2 bases from V and 3 bases from J, leaving 7 bases between. Germline V gene sequence: CDR1 MNHNY, CDR2 SVGAGI (reference sequence). The CDR3 DNA follows: TGTGCCAGCAGTTACGAACTCGACACTGAAGCTTTCTTT. It codes for CASSYELDTEAFF.

The gene calls are TRBV11-2 and TRBJ2-2; D ambiguous. Trimming took off 6 bases at V and 9 bases at J, with 11 bases between the two ends. Looked up from germline, CDR1 is SGHAT and CDR2 is FQNNGV. This CDR3 has 12 residues. The CDR3 DNA reads as TGTGCCAGCAGACGATCAGGCTGGGAGCTGTTTTTT. It translates to CASRRSGWELFF.

The rearrangement links TRBV5-1 to TRBJ2-7; D is tentatively TRBD1 or TRBD2 (5 bases each). The germline V gene has CDR1 SGHRS and CDR2 YFSETQ. The CDR3 has 14 amino acids. V lost 4 bases and J lost 1, with 12 bases in between. In nucleotides, the CDR3 is TGCGCCAGCAGCCCCGGGGACCGATCCTACGAGCAGTACTTC. Protein: CASSPGDRSYEQYF.

J is TRBJ2-2 and V is TRBV24-1; TRBD1 matches at 9 bases. From germline, CDR1 is KGHDR and CDR2 SFDVKD. The junction had 11 bases not matched to a gene; V was cut back by 5 bases and J by 5 bases. CDR3 size: 17 residues. The CDR3 bases are TGTGCCACCAGTGCCCTGAGCGGGACAGGGAAGACCGGGGAGCTGTTTTTT. As protein: CATSALSGTGKTGELFF.

The chain joins TRBV7-9 to TRBJ1-1; 7 bases match TRBD1. This CDR3 is 12 amino acids long. The V segment lost 10 bases and the J segment 3 bases; nucleotides outside the gene matches: 5. CDR1 is SEHNR and CDR2 is FQNEAQ in the germline V gene (reference sequence). The chain's CDR3 is CAIQGLDTEAFF. In DNA, the CDR3 is TGTGCCATACAGGGGCTCGACACTGAAGCTTTCTTT. Complete variable domain (other parts from reference TRBV7-9 and TRBJ1-1): DTGVSQNPRHKITKRGQNVTFRCDPISEHNRLYWYRQTLGQGPEFLTYFQNEAQLEKSRLLSDRFSAERPKGSFSTLEIQRTEQGDSAMYLCAIQGLDTEAFFGQGTRLTVV.

V gene TRBV20-1 combines with J gene TRBJ2-1; D possibly corresponds to TRBD2 (7 bases). The germline gives CDR1 DFQATT, CDR2 SNEGSKA (reference sequence). The V end was cut by 0 bases, the J end by 10 bases, with 22 bases between. The CDR3 has 16 amino acids. The CDR3 sequence is CSARDDSGGRRREQFF. Written as DNA, the CDR3 is TGCAGTGCTAGAGATGATTCGGGGGGCCGGCGCCGGGAGCAGTTCTTC.

Only a few counts were recorded for this clonotype. V and J are TRBV9 and TRBJ1-1; D unclear. This CDR3 has 13 residues. Trimming left V 0 bases short and J 8 bases short, with 11 bases between. Germline V gene sequence: CDR1 SGDLS, CDR2 YYNGEE. This CDR3 is CASSVGPTSEAFF. The CDR3 DNA sequence: TGTGCCAGCAGCGTAGGGCCCACATCGGAAGCTTTCTTT.

This clonotype appeared a few times. The J gene is TRBJ2-7, the V gene TRBV4-2; D is undetermined. The CDR3 contains 13 residues. Germline-derived CDR1 and CDR2 are LGHNA and YNFKEQ. V lost 0 bases, J lost 4 bases, and 7 bases lay in between. The CDR3 protein is CASSQETGYEQYF. CDR3 nucleotides: TGTGCCAGCAGCCAAGAGACGGGTTACGAGCAGTACTTC.

The genes are TRBV5-1 and TRBJ2-3; 7 nucleotides line up with TRBD2. The germline CDR1 and CDR2 sequences are SGHRS and YFSETQ. The CDR3 runs to 17 residues. V was clipped by 4 bases and J by 4 bases; unmatched bases: 15. CDR3 protein: CASSGGGRILLSDTQYF. DNA of the CDR3: TGCGCCAGCAGCGGGGGGGGACGAATCCTTCTATCAGATACGCAGTATTTT.

The table lists this clonotype with a few counts. V is TRBV18 and J is TRBJ2-7; TRBD1 agrees at 11 bases. This CDR3 is built from 15 residues. Trimming removed 3 bases from V and 5 bases from J; junction bases left unmatched: 6. Per the germline V gene, CDR1 is KGHSH and CDR2 is LQKENI. The DNA of the CDR3 is TGTGCCAGCTCACCGCTAATGGGACAGGGGGACGAGCAGTACTTC. This sequence encodes CASSPLMGQGDEQYF.

The V gene is TRBV12-3 or TRBV12-4, the J gene TRBJ1-1; TRBD1 might be the D (5 bases). Trimming stripped 2 bases from V and 5 bases from J, with 18 bases between. The CDR3 totals 16 residues. The CDR3 DNA is TGTGCCAGCAGTTTAAGTCGGGACCGTCTTGGAACTGAAGCTTTCTTT. Protein product: CASSLSRDRLGTEAFF.

This clonotype appeared a single time. The DNA of the CDR3 is TGTGCCACCAGTGACAACAGCAACATGAACACTGAAGCTTTCTTT. Protein sequence: CATSDNSNMNTEAFF. The V call is TRBV24-1, the J call TRBJ1-1; D uncertain. CDR1 and CDR2 (germline): KGHDR, SFDVKD. The length of the CDR3 is 15 residues. V shed 4 bases and J shed 0 bases, with 11 bases lying between them.

The chain's CDR3 is CASGPGGNQPQHF. CDR3 nucleotides: TGTGCCAGCGGACCGGGGGGCAATCAGCCCCAGCATTTT. The chain recombines TRBV12-3 or TRBV12-4 with TRBJ1-5; weak D call: TRBD1 (5 bases). There are 13 residues in the CDR3. V was trimmed by 8 bases and J by 2 bases, leaving 10 bases between them.

This clonotype was observed a handful of times. The rearrangement links TRBV20-1 to TRBJ2-1; 8 positions agree with TRBD2. The CDR3 has 15 amino acids. The junction had 8 bases not matched to a gene; V was cut back by 0 bases and J by 7 bases. Germline V gene lookup returns CDR1 DFQATT and CDR2 SNEGSKA (reference sequence). CDR3: CSAREGGGRPNEQFF. Here the CDR3 DNA reads TGCAGTGCTAGAGAGGGCGGCGGGAGGCCGAATGAGCAGTTCTTC.

The chain combines TRBV11-2 with TRBJ2-5, with 8 bases lining up with TRBD1. The CDR3 runs to 15 residues. The germline gives CDR1 SGHAT, CDR2 FQNNGV. Losses at the gene ends were 0 bases for V and 4 bases for J; bases not matched to a gene: 4. The CDR3 is CASSLDLGQGETQYF. In nucleotides, the CDR3 is TGTGCCAGCAGCTTAGATCTTGGACAGGGAGAGACCCAGTACTTC.

The table lists this clonotype with a few counts. This sequence joins TRBV27 and TRBJ1-4; D perhaps matches TRBD1 (6 bases). There are 15 residues in the CDR3. Germline CDR1 and CDR2: MNHEY and SMNVEV (reference sequence). Trimming shortened V by 0 bases and J by 3 bases, and 8 bases separated the two germline ends. This chain's CDR3 is CASSLSTGANEKLFF. The CDR3 coding sequence is TGTGCCAGCAGTTTATCGACAGGAGCTAATGAAAAACTGTTTTTT.

The CDR3 nucleotides read TGCGCCAGCAGCTTGACCATGATCGGGGAGAACACTGAAGCTTTCTTT. Its translation: CASSLTMIGENTEAFF. The genes are TRBV5-1 and TRBJ1-1; D remains unclear. Germline assignment: CDR1 SGHRS and CDR2 YFSETQ. Trimming removed 1 base from V and 1 base from J, with 14 bases in between. This CDR3 is built from 16 residues.

In this sample, this clonotype turned up a few times. The CDR3 nucleotides are TGCAGCCTAGCGGGGGGGCCGGGTGATACGCAGTATTTT. Amino acid sequence: CSLAGGPGDTQYF. The chain recombines TRBV29-1 with TRBJ2-3, with TRBD2 matching over 12 bases. The CDR3 sequence is 13 residues long. V trimming: 8 bases; J trimming: 6 bases; junction bases outside the gene matches: 6. CDR1 and CDR2 (germline): SQVTM, ANQGSEA.

This chain uses TRBV18 with TRBJ2-3; 8 positions agree with TRBD2. This CDR3 is built from 17 residues. Germline loops: CDR1 KGHSH, CDR2 LQKENI. Trimming cost V 1 base and J 2 bases; bases outside gene matches: 8. CDR3 residues: CASSPLHPGRATDTQYF. Here the CDR3 DNA reads TGTGCCAGCTCACCACTCCATCCCGGGAGGGCCACAGATACGCAGTATTTT.

This clonotype has only a few counts. This sequence joins TRBV6-2 or TRBV6-3 and TRBJ2-1, with 7 positions matching TRBD2. Looked up from germline, CDR1 is MNHEY and CDR2 is SVGEGT. The length of the CDR3 is 15 residues. The V segment lost 6 bases and the J segment 4 bases; nucleotides outside the gene matches: 9. The CDR3 is CASSHRGAGYNEQFF. The CDR3 coding sequence is TGTGCCAGCAGCCATCGGGGAGCGGGATACAATGAGCAGTTCTTC.

This clonotype appeared a single time. V is TRBV19 and J is TRBJ2-3; the D gene is possibly TRBD2 (5 bases). V was trimmed by 6 bases and J by 4 bases, leaving 14 bases between them. The CDR3 spans 14 residues. CDR1 is LNHDA, CDR2 SQIVND, per germline (reference sequence). This CDR3 is CASSTTGVPDTQYF. CDR3 sequence (DNA): TGTGCCAGTAGCACGACCGGGGTCCCAGATACGCAGTATTTT.

The rearrangement joins TRBV19 to TRBJ1-2; D is uncertain. There are 12 residues in the CDR3. Germline-derived CDR1 and CDR2 are LNHDA and SQIVND (reference sequence). V was trimmed by 6 bases and J by 6 bases, leaving 11 bases between them. CDR3 sequence (DNA): TGTGCCAGTAGCCCTGACCCGAATGGCTACACCTTC. Its translation is CASSPDPNGYTF.